This T cell receptor beta chain was found in a study of CD8 T cells in Susac syndrome. Per the germline V gene, CDR1 is SEHNR and CDR2 is FQNEAQ (reference sequence). Trimming stripped 6 bases from V and 1 base from J, with 12 bases between. The CDR3 has 14 residues. An input of about 0.5 to 1 ug of RNA was subjected to reverse transcription using random hexamers. TCRdb re-derived calls from the immunoSEQ multiplex PCR reads in MiXCR, one entry per CDR3 protein. The sample includes about 100,000 distinct CDR3 sequences, 95% of them seen just once. This clonotype was seen only once. This receptor was identified in a human donor with Susac syndrome. The sequenced sample consisted of CD8+ T cells from PBMCs. This rearrangement joins TRBV7-9 to TRBJ2-5, with a weak D call TRBD2 (6 bases). CDR3 region: CASRPPGSQETQYF. The CDR3 DNA reads as TGTGCCAGCAGACCCCCCGGGAGCCAAGAGACCCAGTACTTC.